A selection of T cell receptor beta chains follows, all from one sample in a study of blood T cell repertoires in COVID-19. Only in-frame clones appear in the TCRdb table, and some are missing; sequencing was by immunoSEQ multiplex PCR. The table records approximately 130,000 clones, approximately 85% of them present only once. Sample: peripheral blood. Receptors were obtained from a human donor in a cohort sampled during active COVID-19. Both conserved end residues are part of each CDR3. A D gene is named only where the DNA matches it firmly. For some rows the clone size is stated as once, few or many, or as a class when expanded; others skip it.

d_call: NA; j_call: TRBJ2-7; clone_size: NA; v_call: TRBV6-5; cdr3_aa: CASSYSGLNYEQYF; cdr3_nt: TGTGCCAGCAGTTACTCGGGACTGAACTACGAGCAGTACTTC
d_call: NA; j_call: TRBJ2-1; clone_size: NA; v_call: TRBV11-2; cdr3_aa: CASSPDLEQFF; cdr3_nt: TGTGCCAGCAGCCCAGACTTGGAGCAGTTCTTC
d_call: TRBD1; j_call: TRBJ1-3; clone_size: once; v_call: TRBV5-1; cdr3_aa: CASSSGQAGNTIYF; cdr3_nt: TGCGCCAGCAGCTCAGGACAGGCTGGAAACACCATATATTTT
d_call: NA; j_call: TRBJ1-3; clone_size: few; v_call: TRBV6-2/TRBV6-3; cdr3_aa: CASSWSRSGNTIYF; cdr3_nt: TGTGCCAGCAGTTGGTCCAGGTCTGGAAACACCATATATTTT
d_call: NA; j_call: TRBJ2-5; clone_size: few; v_call: TRBV7-2; cdr3_aa: CASSIVGDLLGTQYF; cdr3_nt: TGTGCCAGCAGCATCGTGGGAGACCTCTTGGGGACCCAGTACTTC
d_call: NA; j_call: TRBJ2-3; clone_size: NA; v_call: TRBV6-5; cdr3_aa: CASSPGASTDTQYF; cdr3_nt: TGTGCCAGCAGTCCAGGGGCTAGCACAGATACGCAGTATTTT
d_call: NA; j_call: TRBJ1-1; clone_size: many; v_call: TRBV5-1; cdr3_aa: CASSFASKGTEAFF; cdr3_nt: TGCGCCAGCAGCTTTGCTTCGAAGGGGACTGAAGCTTTCTTT
d_call: NA; j_call: TRBJ1-5; clone_size: NA; v_call: TRBV6-1; cdr3_aa: CASSEGGTGSQHF; cdr3_nt: TGTGCCAGCAGTGAAGGGGGGACCGGGAGCCAGCATTTT
d_call: NA; j_call: TRBJ2-2; clone_size: NA; v_call: TRBV9; cdr3_aa: CASSEIGSPIDTGELFF; cdr3_nt: TGTGCCAGCAGCGAAATCGGGTCTCCGATAGACACCGGGGAGCTGTTTTTT
d_call: TRBD2; j_call: TRBJ2-5; clone_size: NA; v_call: TRBV7-9; cdr3_aa: CASSLFGGDAETQYF; cdr3_nt: TGTGCCAGCAGCTTATTTGGGGGGGACGCCGAGACCCAGTACTTC
d_call: NA; j_call: TRBJ2-3; clone_size: NA; v_call: TRBV20-1; cdr3_aa: CSATTSNTQYF; cdr3_nt: TGCAGTGCTACCACTTCAAATACGCAGTATTTT
d_call: NA; j_call: TRBJ1-2; clone_size: NA; v_call: TRBV6-5; cdr3_aa: CASSYRAGGYTF; cdr3_nt: TGTGCCAGCAGTTACCGGGCGGGGGGCTACACCTTC
d_call: TRBD2; j_call: TRBJ2-1; clone_size: NA; v_call: TRBV28; cdr3_aa: CASSPSGTYNEQFF; cdr3_nt: TGTGCCAGCAGCCCTAGCGGAACGTACAATGAGCAGTTCTTC
d_call: TRBD2; j_call: TRBJ2-3; clone_size: NA; v_call: TRBV7-2; cdr3_aa: CASSLVGSGGHGDTQYF; cdr3_nt: TGTGCCAGCAGCTTAGTCGGTAGCGGGGGCCACGGTGATACGCAGTATTTT
d_call: NA; j_call: TRBJ2-5; clone_size: NA; v_call: TRBV20-1; cdr3_aa: CSARQIETQYF; cdr3_nt: TGCAGTGCTAGACAGATCGAGACCCAGTACTTC
d_call: NA; j_call: TRBJ2-1; clone_size: NA; v_call: TRBV5-1; cdr3_aa: CASDPGIKGDYNEQFF; cdr3_nt: TGCGCCAGCGACCCCGGGATAAAGGGAGACTACAATGAGCAGTTCTTC
d_call: TRBD2; j_call: TRBJ2-2; clone_size: many; v_call: TRBV12-3/TRBV12-4; cdr3_aa: CASRRLATGELFF; cdr3_nt: TGTGCCAGCAGACGACTAGCCACCGGGGAGCTGTTTTTT
d_call: TRBD1; j_call: TRBJ2-1; clone_size: NA; v_call: TRBV6-6; cdr3_aa: CASSPGERTGEQFF; cdr3_nt: TGTGCCAGCAGTCCCGGGGAAAGGACAGGCGAGCAGTTCTTC
d_call: TRBD1; j_call: TRBJ2-7; clone_size: NA; v_call: TRBV27; cdr3_aa: CASSLAGGYYEQYF; cdr3_nt: TGTGCCAGCAGTTTGGCAGGGGGCTACTACGAGCAGTACTTC
d_call: TRBD2; j_call: TRBJ2-1; clone_size: NA; v_call: TRBV3-1/TRBV3-2; cdr3_aa: CASSQGLAGGHEQFF; cdr3_nt: TGTGCCAGCAGCCAAGGACTAGCGGGAGGCCATGAGCAGTTCTTC
d_call: NA; j_call: TRBJ1-1; clone_size: NA; v_call: TRBV2; cdr3_aa: CASSVLGRNTEAFF; cdr3_nt: TGTGCCAGCAGTGTTCTGGGGAGGAACACTGAAGCTTTCTTT
d_call: NA; j_call: TRBJ1-1; clone_size: NA; v_call: TRBV19; cdr3_aa: CASGFPVSGTEAFF; cdr3_nt: TGTGCCAGTGGTTTTCCTGTTAGCGGCACTGAAGCTTTCTTT
d_call: TRBD1; j_call: TRBJ1-2; clone_size: NA; v_call: TRBV5-1; cdr3_aa: CASSLGQGTRGYTF; cdr3_nt: TGCGCCAGCAGCTTGGGACAGGGCACGCGGGGCTACACCTTC
d_call: NA; j_call: TRBJ1-6; clone_size: NA; v_call: TRBV7-6; cdr3_aa: CASSSRRDTRISLHF; cdr3_nt: TGTGCCAGCAGCTCAAGACGGGACACAAGAATTTCCCTCCACTTT
d_call: TRBD1; j_call: TRBJ2-4; clone_size: once; v_call: TRBV19; cdr3_aa: CASRTTDRNIQYF; cdr3_nt: TGTGCCAGTAGGACGACGGACAGGAACATTCAGTACTTC
d_call: NA; j_call: TRBJ1-1; clone_size: NA; v_call: TRBV11-2; cdr3_aa: CASIGQPPRNTEAFF; cdr3_nt: TGTGCCAGCATAGGACAGCCTCCCAGGAACACTGAAGCTTTCTTT
d_call: NA; j_call: TRBJ1-4; clone_size: NA; v_call: TRBV11-1; cdr3_aa: CASSWRSTNEKLFF; cdr3_nt: TGTGCCAGCAGCTGGCGGTCAACTAATGAAAAACTGTTTTTT
d_call: NA; j_call: TRBJ1-1; clone_size: NA; v_call: TRBV6-5; cdr3_aa: CASSSLGRGEAFF; cdr3_nt: TGTGCCAGCAGCTCCCTCGGACGGGGTGAAGCTTTCTTT
d_call: NA; j_call: TRBJ1-5; clone_size: NA; v_call: TRBV18; cdr3_aa: CASSPYRNRQGNQPQHF; cdr3_nt: TGTGCCAGCTCACCCTATAGAAACAGACAGGGCAATCAGCCCCAGCATTTT
d_call: NA; j_call: TRBJ1-1; clone_size: once; v_call: TRBV12-5; cdr3_aa: CASDEGGTEAFF; cdr3_nt: TGTGCTAGTGATGAGGGAGGCACTGAAGCTTTCTTT
d_call: TRBD1; j_call: TRBJ1-4; clone_size: NA; v_call: TRBV16; cdr3_aa: CASSPALGQNEKLFF; cdr3_nt: TGTGCCAGCAGCCCTGCGCTGGGACAGAATGAAAAACTGTTTTTT
d_call: NA; j_call: TRBJ1-2; clone_size: NA; v_call: TRBV4-1; cdr3_aa: CASSPLASNYGYTF; cdr3_nt: TGCGCCAGCAGTCCTCTAGCGTCCAACTATGGCTACACCTTC
d_call: NA; j_call: TRBJ1-2; clone_size: few; v_call: TRBV9; cdr3_aa: CASSVDAGANYGYTF; cdr3_nt: TGTGCCAGCAGCGTAGACGCGGGAGCTAACTATGGCTACACCTTC
d_call: NA; j_call: TRBJ1-3; clone_size: NA; v_call: TRBV6-4; cdr3_aa: CAGRAKHTIYF; cdr3_nt: TGTGCGGGGAGGGCTAAGCACACCATATATTTT
d_call: TRBD1; j_call: TRBJ2-2; clone_size: once; v_call: TRBV5-1; cdr3_aa: CASSGRDRATGELFF; cdr3_nt: TGCGCCAGCAGTGGTCGGGACAGGGCCACCGGGGAGCTGTTTTTT
d_call: NA; j_call: TRBJ1-2; clone_size: NA; v_call: TRBV14; cdr3_aa: CASSPDWGRSYGYTF; cdr3_nt: TGTGCCAGCAGCCCTGACTGGGGCCGTAGCTATGGCTACACCTTC
d_call: TRBD1; j_call: TRBJ2-1; clone_size: NA; v_call: TRBV19; cdr3_aa: CASSSPGTGMDEQFF; cdr3_nt: TGTGCCAGTAGTTCCCCCGGGACAGGGATGGATGAGCAGTTCTTC
d_call: NA; j_call: TRBJ1-2; clone_size: NA; v_call: TRBV30; cdr3_aa: CAWSATGFGYTF; cdr3_nt: TGTGCCTGGAGTGCAACAGGGTTTGGCTACACCTTC
d_call: TRBD1; j_call: TRBJ2-2; clone_size: NA; v_call: TRBV11-2; cdr3_aa: CASSSGQGTTGELFF; cdr3_nt: TGTGCCAGCAGCTCTGGACAGGGGACCACCGGGGAGCTGTTTTTT
d_call: NA; j_call: TRBJ1-5; clone_size: NA; v_call: TRBV2; cdr3_aa: CASGGSRDQPQHF; cdr3_nt: TGTGCCAGCGGAGGAAGTCGGGATCAGCCCCAGCATTTT
d_call: NA; j_call: TRBJ2-5; clone_size: NA; v_call: TRBV6-5; cdr3_aa: CASSQIGGSQETQYF; cdr3_nt: TGTGCCAGCAGCCAAATAGGGGGATCACAAGAGACCCAGTACTTC
d_call: TRBD2; j_call: TRBJ2-7; clone_size: NA; v_call: TRBV27; cdr3_aa: CASSFGGAFHEQYF; cdr3_nt: TGTGCCAGCAGTTTCGGGGGGGCCTTCCACGAGCAGTACTTC
d_call: TRBD2; j_call: TRBJ2-1; clone_size: NA; v_call: TRBV30; cdr3_aa: CAWSVSLAGGRTFF; cdr3_nt: TGTGCCTGGAGTGTATCCCTAGCGGGGGGTCGGACGTTCTTC
d_call: NA; j_call: TRBJ1-3; clone_size: once; v_call: TRBV5-4; cdr3_aa: CASSVDSSGNTIYF; cdr3_nt: TGTGCCAGCAGCGTAGACAGCTCTGGAAACACCATATATTTT
d_call: NA; j_call: TRBJ1-3; clone_size: NA; v_call: TRBV6-5; cdr3_aa: CASSYGQIGNTIYF; cdr3_nt: TGTGCCAGCAGTTACGGGCAGATAGGAAACACCATATATTTT
d_call: TRBD2; j_call: TRBJ2-1; clone_size: NA; v_call: TRBV9; cdr3_aa: CASSVDSGRAYNEQFF; cdr3_nt: TGTGCCAGCAGCGTAGATAGCGGGAGGGCCTACAATGAGCAGTTCTTC
d_call: NA; j_call: TRBJ2-5; clone_size: NA; v_call: TRBV6-5; cdr3_aa: CASSFGGPRAETQYF; cdr3_nt: TGTGCCAGCAGTTTCGGCGGCCCCAGGGCAGAGACCCAGTACTTC
d_call: NA; j_call: TRBJ2-3; clone_size: NA; v_call: TRBV6-1; cdr3_aa: CASSEWRPDTQYF; cdr3_nt: TGTGCCAGCAGTGAATGGCGGCCAGATACGCAGTATTTT
d_call: NA; j_call: TRBJ1-5; clone_size: NA; v_call: TRBV7-2; cdr3_aa: CASSLDSWVEVGNQPQHF; cdr3_nt: TGTGCCAGCAGCTTAGACTCCTGGGTAGAGGTCGGCAATCAGCCCCAGCATTTT
d_call: TRBD1; j_call: TRBJ1-4; clone_size: NA; v_call: TRBV7-7; cdr3_aa: CASSRGTGNEKLFF; cdr3_nt: TGTGCCAGCAGCCGGGGGACAGGAAATGAAAAACTGTTTTTT
d_call: NA; j_call: TRBJ2-7; clone_size: NA; v_call: TRBV5-1; cdr3_aa: CASSLTGHEQYF; cdr3_nt: TGCGCCAGCAGCTTGACAGGCCACGAGCAGTACTTC
d_call: NA; j_call: TRBJ2-3; clone_size: NA; v_call: TRBV5-4; cdr3_aa: CASSANRAQADTQYF; cdr3_nt: TGTGCCAGCAGCGCCAACAGGGCCCAAGCAGATACGCAGTATTTT
d_call: NA; j_call: TRBJ1-1; clone_size: NA; v_call: TRBV27; cdr3_aa: CASSQAGGVQMNTEAFF; cdr3_nt: TGTGCCAGCAGTCAGGCGGGGGGCGTTCAGATGAACACTGAAGCTTTCTTT